Given below is one TCR beta chain in context. The germline V gene has CDR1 WNHNN and CDR2 SYGVQD (reference sequence). There are 12 residues in the CDR3. Trimming stripped 2 bases from V and 8 bases from J, with 9 bases between. This record comes from a study of CD8+CD57+ T cells in acquired aplastic anemia. CDR3 and TCR beta VDJ profiling relied on genomic DNA as the template. TCRdb redid the calling of the reads with MiXCR, one entry per CDR3 protein. This repertoire shows around 170,000 distinct CDR3 sequences, about 45% found once; its top ten account for 2.5% to 4%. Patients who underwent sequencing had shown CD8+CD57+ cell expansion by flow cytometry. Everyone among the patients had severe acquired aplastic anemia. All patients were therapy-naive when blood was sampled.

This receptor was obtained from a human donor with aplastic anemia. This rearrangement joins TRBV10-1 to TRBJ1-1; a possible D gene is TRBD1 (6 bases). The sample was sorted CD4+, CD8+, or CD8+CD57+ T cells (not recorded which) from PBMCs. In nucleotides, the CDR3 is TGCGCCAGCAGTGAGGCAGGGGAGGAAGCTTTCTTT. Encoded protein: CASSEAGEEAFF.